This T cell receptor (beta chain) was recorded in a study of OX40 agonist ivuxolimab in advanced cancers. At the level of the study: Patients received ivuxolimab, an intravenous treatment, every 2 weeks at 0.01 to 10 mg/kg. Among those treated, three patients had partial responses, one with hepatocellular carcinoma and two with cutaneous melanoma. The study, taken as a whole, reports: There were also nonresponders showing low normalized T-cell clonal expansion.

Assay used: immunoSEQ multiplex PCR; TCRdb lists only in-frame clones, some missing. The sample has fewer than 90,000 clones, roughly 89% seen once. Samples of blood were obtained at baseline, on cycle 4 day 1, and on cycle 7 day 1. About this clone itself: No antigen is known for it.

The source of this sequence is an adult with an advanced solid tumor such as melanoma, head and neck, liver or kidney cancer. The source material was CD4+ or CD8+ T cells sorted from blood, sampled in a trial of the OX40 agonist ivuxolimab.

Here the CDR3 reads CASSQGAWDRDYGYTF. The CDR3 DNA reads TGCGCCAGCAGTCAAGGGGCTTGGGACAGGGACTATGGCTACACCTTC. The rearrangement joins TRBV23-1 to TRBJ1-2; TRBD1 matches at 9 bases. TRBV23-1 is noted as an ORF with a role that remains uncertain. V gave up 2 bases and J gave up 3 bases; unmatched junction bases: 7. The CDR3 length is 16 residues.